This TCR beta chain was obtained from a study of T cells in Graves' hyperthyroidism and ophthalmopathy (dated by TCRdb to the late 2010s). With respect to the entire study: Peripheral blood samples were taken at the time of initial diagnosis, prior to any treatment. A discovery cohort of about 96 patients, approximately 45 with Graves' ophthalmopathy and approximately 55 with stable Graves' hyperthyroidism, was used to find distinguishing TCR V-J signatures. Whether ophthalmopathy could be predicted prospectively was tested in an independent validation cohort made up of approximately 19 hyperthyroidism patients plus 17 patients who later progressed to ophthalmopathy. The approximately 95 discovery patients were divided at random into training and test sets in a 7:3 ratio. Thyroid tissue and blood T-cell repertoires from roughly 6 Graves' hyperthyroidism patients were also compared in the study. After blood sampling, hyperthyroidism patients were treated with methimazole at a starting dose of 30 mg daily, and ophthalmopathy patients were treated with high-dose intravenous methylprednisolone. The paper describes TCR Vbeta CDR3 sequencing of around 140 peripheral blood samples, made up of under 50 ophthalmopathy patients, around 78 hyperthyroidism patients and approximately 17 progressor patients. What the research found in general, with its limitations: Ophthalmopathy was separated from stable hyperthyroidism by a 13 V-J signature model, with roughly 88% sensitivity and approximately 81% specificity obtained in cross-validation and 80%/75% obtained in testing. No statistical method was used to set the sample size in advance, and investigators knew the group allocation. Blood samples also contained most of the expanded thyroid clonotypes (frequency above 0.001), which suggests that blood repertoires may reflect thyroid immune responses. In validation, progression to ophthalmopathy was predicted by the model with roughly 71% sensitivity and around 75% specificity, a median of around 6.5 months before onset.

Stable Graves' hyperthyroidism was defined as the absence of progression to ophthalmopathy over 18 months of follow-up. The hyperthyroidism patients were between 18 and 65 years old and newly diagnosed, with a disease duration of less than 2 months. The study excluded patients with uncontrolled infections, other autoimmune diseases, pregnancy or lactation. Clinical symptoms, serum thyroxine and TRAb, thyroid ultrasound, and orbital computed tomography formed the basis for the diagnoses. PBMCs were isolated from 10 ml of fresh peripheral blood by Ficoll-Paque density gradient centrifugation. Total RNA was extracted with Trizol reagent, and quality was checked on an Agilent 2100 Bioanalyzer. Concerning this clonotype: Its antigen remains undetermined. The junction departs from the called germline gene at one end, perhaps through a read error.

Counted from cysteine to phenylalanine, this CDR3 has 15 amino acids. Of the read, only the CDR3 DNA is kept; its 45 bases are in frame from base 1. From a lookup of the germline V gene, CDR1 and CDR2 are SGHRS and YFSETQ. The TCR beta CDR3 regions were amplified from the RNA transcripts. A first-round RT-PCR of the TCR CDR3 used the HTBI primer set with the Qiagen OneStep RT-PCR kit. Libraries were constructed in a second round of multiplex PCR, after which size selection and purification were performed. Paired-end sequencing of the libraries was performed with 100 bp reads on an Illumina HiSeq2000. Processing in the source paper ran as follows. SOAPnuke was used to process the raw data, with reads discarded if the reads contained adapters or uncalled bases, had a mean Phred below 15, or lacked an exact constant-primer or identifier match. High-quality paired reads were merged with COPE v1.2.5, and unique nucleotide sequences were defined as clonotypes. MiTCR v1.1 was used to align the clonotypes against IMGT TRBV, TRBD and TRBJ reference segments. Analysis was restricted to V-J combinations with a frequency above 0.0001, which covered about 99% of repertoires. A TCS score was defined as the ratio of F50 (clonal expansion) to E x V (chaos), with BLOSUM62-based TCRdist applied between CDR3 peptides within each V-J. Welch's t-statistics and random forest reduced 500 to 550 V-J features to roughly 13, which were used in a naive Bayes classifier (R e1071). The similarity between thyroid and blood repertoires was quantified using the Morisita-Horn index. TCRdb reprocessed the public reads (quality trimming at Q25 with fastp, clone calling with MiXCR) and kept in-frame beta chains. Each record represents a unique CDR3 protein, reported with the most common genes and DNA among its rows. V and J calls and clone size were set by TCRdb, not the authors. Within this sample are 600,000 to 800,000 distinct CDR3 sequences, with about a third of them counted one time only. Of the sample, roughly 30% falls within the top ten clones.

The chain employs TRBV5-1 and TRBJ1-3, with the D gene call left open. The source material was blood. This clonotype originated in a middle-aged woman with Graves' hyperthyroidism. DNA sequence: TGTGCCAGCAGCTTATATCTAGCGCGCGGAAACACCATATATTTT. Translated, this gives CASSLYLARGNTIYF.